Shown below are 32 T cell receptor beta chains from a single sample sequenced in a study of T cell repertoires in cytomegalovirus infection. TCRdb re-called the reads through MiXCR, storing one row per CDR3 protein. The table shows around 550,000 distinct CDR3 sequences, with 26% occurring only once. Sample: PBMCs. These receptors were obtained from a human donor in good health (CMV status not recorded). Some clones in this sample may be carry-over from other donors' samples.

This clonotype appeared once. This clone may be a read error of a much larger clone one base away. The chain employs TRBV7-9 and TRBJ2-2; possible D gene TRBD1, 6 bases. Germline V lookup: CDR1 SEHNR, CDR2 FQNEAQ (reference sequence). The CDR3 has 15 residues. The CDR3 sequence: CASSLLAGVAGELVF. The CDR3 nucleotides read TGTGCCAGCAGCTTATTGGCAGGGGTTGCCGGGGAGCTGGTTTTT.

The chain couples TRBV7-2 to TRBJ2-5; TRBD1 is a possible D gene (6 bases). CDR1 and CDR2 from the germline V gene are SGHTA and FQGNSA. V was shortened by 6 bases and J by 1 base, with 12 bases between the two germline ends. CDR3 length equals 14 residues. The CDR3 loop reads CASSTGRSQETQYF. The CDR3 DNA sequence: TGTGCCAGCAGTACAGGGCGGAGCCAAGAGACCCAGTACTTC.

In this sample, this clonotype turned up many times. The J gene is TRBJ2-1, the V gene TRBV7-2; TRBD2 agrees at 9 bases. This CDR3 has 15 amino acids. Germline V gene sequence: CDR1 SGHTA, CDR2 FQGNSA. V dropped 3 bases and J dropped 7; count of bases not matched to a gene: 7. The CDR3 loop reads CASSFQAGGGNEQFF. For the CDR3, the DNA is TGTGCCAGCAGCTTTCAAGCGGGAGGTGGAAATGAGCAGTTCTTC. The full variable domain, completed using reference TRBV7-2 and TRBJ2-1, is GAGVSQSPSNKVTEKGKDVELRCDPISGHTALYWYRQSLGQGLEFLIYFQGNSAPDKSGLPSDRFSAERTGGSVSTLTIQRTQQEDSAVYLCASSFQAGGGNEQFFGPGTRLTVL.

The chain links TRBV5-1 to TRBJ2-5; D is possibly TRBD1 or TRBD2 (6 bases each). From germline, CDR1 is SGHRS and CDR2 YFSETQ. V lost 4 bases, J lost 5 bases, and 12 bases lay in between. CDR3 length: 13 residues. The CDR3 nucleotides are TGCGCCAGCAGCCCGGGGGCGTTTGAGACCCAGTACTTC. Its translation is CASSPGAFETQYF.

The V gene is TRBV28, the J gene TRBJ1-4, with 11 bases aligning to TRBD1. The germline CDR1 and CDR2 sequences are MDHEN and SYDVKM. The CDR3 sequence is 15 residues long. Trimming took 2 bases from V and 7 from J; bases not matched to a gene: 3. CDR3 nucleotide sequence: TGTGCCAGCAGTTTACAGGGACAGGGGGTTGAAAAACTGTTTTTT. It translates to CASSLQGQGVEKLFF.

This clonotype was seen more than once but under ten times. The genes are TRBV19 and TRBJ1-5, with D possibly matching TRBD1 (5 bases). The ends were cut back, 10 bases at V and 3 bases at J, with 13 bases in the middle. This CDR3 contains 13 residues. Germline V gene sequence: CDR1 LNHDA, CDR2 SQIVND (reference sequence). The CDR3 region has the DNA TGTGCCACAACCTGGGGGTACAATCAGCCCCAGCATTTT. Protein product: CATTWGYNQPQHF.

This chain uses TRBV7-3 with TRBJ2-2, with 7 bases lining up with TRBD1. Germline V gene data show CDR1 as SGHTA and CDR2 as FQGTGA. The CDR3 extends over 16 amino acids. J was trimmed by 0 bases and V by 4 bases; bases with no gene match: 5. In DNA form, the CDR3 reads TGTGCCAGCAGCTCATGGACAGGATCGAACACCGGGGAGCTGTTTTTT. This encodes CASSSWTGSNTGELFF.

This clonotype was counted a few times. The V gene is TRBV14, the J gene TRBJ2-1; D unresolved. Germline values: CDR1 SGHDN, CDR2 FVKESK. The CDR3 contains 13 residues. V shed 6 bases and J shed 10 bases, with 16 bases lying between them. CDR3 region: CASSPQAVGEQFF. The DNA for the CDR3 is TGTGCCAGCAGTCCTCAGGCGGTGGGAGAGCAGTTCTTC.

Only a few counts were recorded for this clonotype. V usage is TRBV11-1 and J usage is TRBJ2-7; TRBD2 might be the D (5 bases). Germline V gene data show CDR1 as SGHAT and CDR2 as FQDESV (reference sequence). The CDR3 covers 14 residues. The V end was cut by 4 bases, the J end by 2 bases, with 12 bases between. The CDR3 sequence: CASSSGSGPYEQYF. CDR3 DNA sequence: TGTGCCAGCAGCTCGGGGTCAGGACCCTACGAGCAGTACTTC.

This chain joins TRBV28 and TRBJ2-1; 14 positions match TRBD2. V was pared by 3 bases and J by 0 bases, with 4 bases of the junction left unmatched. This CDR3 is 18 amino acids long. Germline V gives CDR1 MDHEN, CDR2 SYDVKM. CDR3 protein: CASSFGLAGGLSYNEQFF. CDR3 coding DNA: TGTGCCAGCAGTTTCGGACTAGCGGGAGGTCTCTCCTACAATGAGCAGTTCTTC.

This clonotype was counted a few times. This chain uses TRBV7-8 with TRBJ1-6; 10 nucleotides align to TRBD1. The J segment lost 16 bases and the V segment lost 5 bases, leaving 14 bases of the junction unmatched. CDR1 SGHVS and CDR2 FQNEAQ come from the germline V gene. CDR3 length: 15 residues. The CDR3 sequence: CASSQGDRGKPRLHF. CDR3 nucleotide sequence: TGTGCCAGCAGCCAAGGGGACAGGGGAAAGCCTAGGCTCCACTTT. Filled out from reference TRBV7-8 and TRBJ1-6, the complete variable domain reads GAGVSQSPRYKVAKRGQDVALRCDPISGHVSLFWYQQALGQGPEFLTYFQNEAQLDKSGLPSDRFFAERPEGSVSTLKIQRTQQEDSAVYLCASSQGDRGKPRLHFGNGTRLTVT.

The genes are TRBV9 and TRBJ1-1; 7 nucleotides align to TRBD1. After removal of 4 bases from V and 4 bases from J, the junction contained 16 bases not matched to a gene. The CDR3 sequence is 17 residues long. CDR1 is SGDLS and CDR2 is YYNGEE in the germline V gene. CDR3 coding DNA: TGTGCCAGCAGCCCCCCAGGGACAGCATTCCCATCCACTGAAGCTTTCTTT. This encodes CASSPPGTAFPSTEAFF.

The chain combines TRBV28 with TRBJ1-2; 7 positions match TRBD1. Per the germline V gene, CDR1 is MDHEN and CDR2 is SYDVKM. The CDR3 is 17 amino acids. J was trimmed by 7 bases and V by 4 bases; bases with no gene match: 18. The CDR3 DNA reads TGTGCCAGCAGTTATCCCCGAACCGCAACAGGGGCCAGTGGCTACACCTTC. It is translated as CASSYPRTATGASGYTF.

V is TRBV4-2 and J is TRBJ2-5; D not resolved. Deletions cut 1 base from V and 5 bases from J, with 11 bases between. The CDR3 sequence is 14 residues long. The germline V gene has CDR1 LGHNA and CDR2 YNFKEQ. The CDR3: CASSQVGVTETQYF. In DNA form, the CDR3 reads TGTGCCAGCAGCCAAGTCGGCGTAACGGAGACCCAGTACTTC.

This clonotype came up many times. The chain is built from TRBV7-2 and TRBJ2-1; D gene unclear. Germline loops: CDR1 SGHTA, CDR2 FQGNSA. This CDR3 comprises 12 residues. V was shortened by 5 bases and J by 8 bases, with 10 bases between the two germline ends. CDR3 region: CASSPIVDEQFF. The CDR3 bases are TGTGCCAGCAGCCCCATAGTGGATGAGCAGTTCTTC.

Many counts were recorded for this clonotype. As DNA, the CDR3 is TGTGCCAGCAGTTACCCGAGGGGGTCGGTCACAGATACGCAGTATTTT. Amino acid sequence: CASSYPRGSVTDTQYF. The chain joins TRBV7-2 to TRBJ2-3; D is perhaps TRBD1 (6 bases). The CDR3 contains 16 residues. V was pared by 6 bases and J by 2 bases, with 18 bases between. CDR1 is SGHTA and CDR2 is FQGNSA in the germline V gene.

The chain links TRBV12-3 or TRBV12-4 to TRBJ1-6; D unclear. Between the trimmed V and J ends, which lost 3 bases and 13 bases, there was a span of 13 bases. The CDR3 consists of 13 residues. The CDR3 nucleotides are TGTGCCAGCAGTTTGAATGGGTTTTTCCCCCTCCACTTT. Encoded protein: CASSLNGFFPLHF.

This clonotype appeared a few times. CDR3 residues: CASSSRTSGMTETQYF. DNA for the CDR3: TGTGCCAGCAGCTCTCGGACTAGCGGGATGACAGAGACCCAGTACTTC. This rearrangement joins TRBV7-2 to TRBJ2-5, with TRBD2 identical over 12 bases. Germline trimming cut 4 bases from V and 4 bases from J; bases unmatched to any gene: 7. Germline assignment: CDR1 SGHTA and CDR2 FQGNSA. The CDR3 is 16 residues long.

V gene TRBV7-9 combines with J gene TRBJ1-1; D is unclear. The V end was cut by 2 bases, the J end by 5 bases, with 6 bases between. The CDR3 loop spans 12 amino acids. Germline CDR1 SEHNR, CDR2 FQNEAQ (reference sequence). CDR3 DNA sequence: TGTGCCAGCAGCTTAACGGTAACTGAAGCTTTCTTT. The encoded protein is CASSLTVTEAFF.

This clonotype was counted many times. The chain carries TRBV19 and TRBJ2-2, with D uncertain. This CDR3 comprises 12 residues. The V gene's germline CDR1 is LNHDA and CDR2 SQIVND (reference sequence). Trimming shortened V by 3 bases and J by 4 bases, and 3 bases separated the two germline ends. The CDR3 is CASSITTGELFF. CDR3 sequence (DNA): TGTGCCAGTAGTATTACCACCGGGGAGCTGTTTTTT.

This clonotype has only a few counts. V is TRBV24-1 and J is TRBJ2-5; 11 bases line up with TRBD2. The CDR3 runs 13 residues. Germline assignment: CDR1 KGHDR and CDR2 SFDVKD. V lost 12 bases to trimming and J lost 2 bases; unmatched junction nucleotides: 4. The CDR3 bases are TGTGCCGCCGGGACTAGCGGACAAGAGACCCAGTACTTC. Protein sequence: CAAGTSGQETQYF.

This chain connects TRBV2 to TRBJ2-7; D uncertain. V was clipped by 6 bases and J by 5 bases, with 17 bases between them. The V gene's germline CDR1 is SNHLY and CDR2 FYNNEI. There are 14 residues in the CDR3. Here the CDR3 DNA reads TGTGCCAGCAGAATGATAAAGGGCGTGGACGAGCAGTACTTC. Protein sequence: CASRMIKGVDEQYF. The full variable domain, its missing parts supplied by reference TRBV2 and TRBJ2-7, is EPEVTQTPSHQVTQMGQEVILRCVPISNHLYFYWYRQILGQKVEFLVSFYNNEISEKSEIFDDQFSVERPDGSNFTLKIRSTKLEDSAMYFCASRMIKGVDEQYFGPGTRLTVT.

The genes are TRBV2 and TRBJ2-6; D is unresolved. Germline-derived CDR1 and CDR2 are SNHLY and FYNNEI. V was clipped by 4 bases and J by 1 base, with 5 bases between them. This CDR3 is built from 14 residues. CDR3 sequence (DNA): TGTGCCAGCAGTGTCGGGTCTGGGGCCAACGTCCTGACTTTC. The encoded protein is CASSVGSGANVLTF.

The chain is built from TRBV12-3 or TRBV12-4 and TRBJ1-3; D gene unclear. This CDR3 region has 15 residues. The V end was cut by 3 bases, the J end by 1 base, with 10 bases between. The CDR3 bases are TGTGCCAGCAGTTTGAAGGGTGGATCTGGAAACACCATATATTTT. Translating it yields CASSLKGGSGNTIYF.

This clonotype was detected a few times. The V gene is TRBV10-3, the J gene TRBJ2-7; no clear D. Germline V lookup: CDR1 ENHRY, CDR2 SYGVKD. This CDR3 region has 12 residues. V lost 2 bases to trimming and J lost 2 bases, with 4 bases between them. DNA of the CDR3: TGTGCCATCAGTGAGAACACCTACGAGCAGTACGTC. Its translation: CAISENTYEQYV.

This clonotype has ten or more counts. The CDR3 spells CASSPGGGSISNQPQHF. The CDR3 DNA follows: TGTGCCAGCAGCCCCGGGGGGGGCAGTATCAGCAATCAGCCCCAGCATTTT. The chain couples TRBV12-3 or TRBV12-4 to TRBJ1-5; D is possibly TRBD1 (6 bases). V was pared by 6 bases and J by 1 base, with 19 bases between. This CDR3 has 17 residues.

This clonotype was detected many times. The chain uses TRBV7-9 and TRBJ2-1; 9 positions match TRBD2. This CDR3 comprises 19 residues. The germline CDR1 and CDR2 sequences are SEHNR and FQNEAQ (reference sequence). V was pared by 0 bases and J by 0 bases, with 9 bases of the junction left unmatched. CDR3 coding DNA: TGTGCCAGCAGCTTAGCGCTTAGCGGGAGACCCAGCTCCTACAATGAGCAGTTCTTC. It codes for CASSLALSGRPSSYNEQFF.

This chain joins TRBV2 and TRBJ2-7; 14 nucleotides line up with TRBD2. The germline V gene has CDR1 SNHLY and CDR2 FYNNEI. Losses at the gene ends were 3 bases for V and 3 bases for J; bases not matched to a gene: 10. The CDR3 contains 18 residues. In DNA, the CDR3 is TGTGCCAGCAGTGAGGGACTAGCGGGGGTTCGCCTAAACTACGAGCAGTACGTC. The encoded protein is CASSEGLAGVRLNYEQYV.

The chain carries TRBV5-1 and TRBJ1-4; D remains unclear. Trimming removed 0 bases at V and 8 bases at J, with 11 bases between. Germline CDR1 reads SGHRS; CDR2 reads YFSETQ. This CDR3 spans 14 amino acids. The CDR3 DNA is TGCGCCAGCAGCTTGGGCACCGGGAGGGAAAAACTGTTTTTT. It codes for CASSLGTGREKLFF.

This clonotype has a handful of counts. The CDR3 region is CATTEARGVDTQYF. DNA for the CDR3: TGTGCCACTACCGAGGCCAGGGGGGTAGATACGCAGTATTTT. The chain links TRBV6-5 to TRBJ2-3, with a possible D match to TRBD1 (7 bases). Germline lookup yields CDR1 MNHEY and CDR2 SVGAGI. The CDR3 contains 14 residues. Trimming stripped 10 bases from V and 5 bases from J, with 19 bases between.

The gene calls are TRBV29-1 and TRBJ1-5; D is perhaps TRBD1 (5 bases). The germline CDR1 and CDR2 sequences are SQVTM and ANQGSEA. The CDR3 is 13 amino acids. V shed 6 bases and J shed 0 bases, with 9 bases lying between them. CDR3 amino acids: CSVGTDSNQPQHF. In DNA, the CDR3 is TGCAGCGTCGGGACCGATAGCAATCAGCCCCAGCATTTT.

The chain has TRBV20-1 and TRBJ2-5, with 8 bases matching TRBD2. The CDR3 is 13 amino acids. Germline CDR1 DFQATT, CDR2 SNEGSKA (reference sequence). V gave up 8 bases and J gave up 2 bases; unmatched junction bases: 7. The DNA for the CDR3 is TGCAGTCCCGAACTAGCGGCGCAAGAGACCCAGTACTTC. Its translation is CSPELAAQETQYF.